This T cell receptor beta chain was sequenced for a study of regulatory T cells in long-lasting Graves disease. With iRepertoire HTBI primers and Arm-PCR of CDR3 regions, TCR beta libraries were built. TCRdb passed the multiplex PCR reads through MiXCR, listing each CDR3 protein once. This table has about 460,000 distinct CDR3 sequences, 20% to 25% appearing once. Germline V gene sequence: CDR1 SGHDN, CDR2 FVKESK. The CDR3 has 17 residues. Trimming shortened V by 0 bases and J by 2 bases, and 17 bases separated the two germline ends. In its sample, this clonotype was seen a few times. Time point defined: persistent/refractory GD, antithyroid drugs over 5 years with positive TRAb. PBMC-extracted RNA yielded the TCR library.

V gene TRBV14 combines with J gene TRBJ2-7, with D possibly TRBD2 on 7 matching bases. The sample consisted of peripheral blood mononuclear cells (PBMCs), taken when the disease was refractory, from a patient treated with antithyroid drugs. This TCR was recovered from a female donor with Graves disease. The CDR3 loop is CASSQDLIGGGTYEQYF. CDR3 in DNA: TGTGCCAGCAGCCAAGATCTAATTGGCGGGGGCACCTACGAGCAGTACTTC.